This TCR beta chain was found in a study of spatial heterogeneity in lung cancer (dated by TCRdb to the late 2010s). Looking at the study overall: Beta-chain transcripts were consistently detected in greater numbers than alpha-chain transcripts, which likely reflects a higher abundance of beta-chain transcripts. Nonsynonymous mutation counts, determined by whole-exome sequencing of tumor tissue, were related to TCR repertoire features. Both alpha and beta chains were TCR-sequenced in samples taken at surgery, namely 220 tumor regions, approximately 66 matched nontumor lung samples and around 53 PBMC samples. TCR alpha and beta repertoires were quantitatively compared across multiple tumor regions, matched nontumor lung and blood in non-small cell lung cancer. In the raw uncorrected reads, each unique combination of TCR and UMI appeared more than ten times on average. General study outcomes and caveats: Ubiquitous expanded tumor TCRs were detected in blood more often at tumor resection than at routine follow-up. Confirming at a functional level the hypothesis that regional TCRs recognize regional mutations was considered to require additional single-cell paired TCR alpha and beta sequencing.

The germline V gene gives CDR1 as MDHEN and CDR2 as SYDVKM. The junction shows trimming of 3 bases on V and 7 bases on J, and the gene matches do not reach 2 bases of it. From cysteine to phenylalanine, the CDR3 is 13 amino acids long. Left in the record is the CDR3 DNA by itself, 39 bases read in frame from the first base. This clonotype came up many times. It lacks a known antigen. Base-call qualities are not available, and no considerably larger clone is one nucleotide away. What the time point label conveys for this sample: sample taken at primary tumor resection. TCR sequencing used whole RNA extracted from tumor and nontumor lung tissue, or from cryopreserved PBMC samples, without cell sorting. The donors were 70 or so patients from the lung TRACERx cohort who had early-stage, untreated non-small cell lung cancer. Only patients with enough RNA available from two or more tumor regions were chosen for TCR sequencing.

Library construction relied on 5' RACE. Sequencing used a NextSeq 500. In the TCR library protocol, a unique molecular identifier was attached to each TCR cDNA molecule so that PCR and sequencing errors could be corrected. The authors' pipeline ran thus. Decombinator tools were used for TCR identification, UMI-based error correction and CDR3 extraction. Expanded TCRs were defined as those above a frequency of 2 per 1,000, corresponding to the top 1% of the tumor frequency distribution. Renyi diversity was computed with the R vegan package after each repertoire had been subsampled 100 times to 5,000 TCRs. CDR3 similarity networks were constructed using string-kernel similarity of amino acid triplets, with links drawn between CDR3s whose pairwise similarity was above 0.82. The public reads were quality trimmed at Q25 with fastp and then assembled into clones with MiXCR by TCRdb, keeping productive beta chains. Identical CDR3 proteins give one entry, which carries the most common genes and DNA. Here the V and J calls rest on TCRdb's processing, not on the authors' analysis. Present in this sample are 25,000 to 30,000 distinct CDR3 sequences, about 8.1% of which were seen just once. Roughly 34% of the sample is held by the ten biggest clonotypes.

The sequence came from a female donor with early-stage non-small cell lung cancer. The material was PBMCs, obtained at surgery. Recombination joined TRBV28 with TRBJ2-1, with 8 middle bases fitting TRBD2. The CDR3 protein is CASSLGLGNEQFF. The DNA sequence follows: TGTGCCAGCAGTTTGGGACTAGGAAATGAGCAGTTCTTC.